A single T cell receptor beta chain is shown here with its context. The data are from a study of control samples from healthy donors and cancer patients. Assay used: immunoSEQ multiplex PCR; TCRdb lists only in-frame clones, some missing. The repertoire holds about 92,000 clones, roughly 86% seen once, with approximately 9.4% in the top ten. CDR1 is SGHRS, CDR2 YFSETQ, per germline. V dropped 9 bases and J dropped 3 bases, with 19 bases sitting between them. This CDR3 region has 15 residues. Sequenced sample: blood. This chain links TRBV5-1 with TRBJ2-1; the D gene could be TRBD1 or TRBD2 (5 bases each). This clonotype was sampled from a woman in her sixties in good health. CDR3 protein: CATGDAGSGYNEQFF. DNA for the CDR3: TGCGCCACCGGGGACGCAGGAAGCGGCTACAATGAGCAGTTCTTC.